This T cell receptor beta chain originates from a study of Ad26.COV2.S vaccination and SARS-CoV-2 variants. Method: immunoSEQ multiplex PCR; TCRdb's copy keeps in-frame clones and lacks some. The repertoire includes 350,000 to 400,000 clones, more than 85% of them detected once, and roughly 3.2% sits in the top ten. Study-wide results and limits: Those who received vaccine or placebo ended up with similar non-spike TCR breadth. Overall T cell responses may have been underestimated by the analyses of TCR breadth and depth.

Treatment specified: about 20 received Ad26.COV2.S at low or high dose, single or two shots; a few received placebo; per-sample allocation not given. Vaccine and placebo recipients were sampled on day 63 after the first injection. In the case of this clone: Its antigen is not identified.

The CDR3 runs 13 residues. Looked up from germline, CDR1 is SGHTA and CDR2 is FQGNSA. Germline trimming cut 5 bases from V and 1 base from J; bases unmatched to any gene: 2. The material sequenced was peripheral blood, taken in a trial of Ad26.COV2.S vaccine versus placebo. The chain is built from TRBV7-2 and TRBJ2-7; 7 bases are a match to TRBD1. This TCR came from a person between 18 and 60 years old who received the Ad26.COV2.S COVID-19 vaccine or a placebo. CDR3 in DNA: TGTGCCAGCAGCATACAGGGGTCCTACGAGCAGTACTTC. Its protein product is CASSIQGSYEQYF.